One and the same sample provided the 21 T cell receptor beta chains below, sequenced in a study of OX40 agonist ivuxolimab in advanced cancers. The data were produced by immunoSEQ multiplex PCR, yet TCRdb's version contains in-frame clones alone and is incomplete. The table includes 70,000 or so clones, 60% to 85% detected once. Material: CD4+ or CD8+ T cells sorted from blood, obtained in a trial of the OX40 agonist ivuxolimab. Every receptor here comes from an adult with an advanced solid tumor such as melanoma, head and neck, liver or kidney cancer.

CDR3 DNA sequence: TGTGCCAGCAGGTCACAGGGAAACGCTAACTATGGCTACACCTTC. Translated: CASRSQGNANYGYTF. The chain uses TRBV2 and TRBJ1-2; maybe TRBD1 (6 bases). This CDR3 contains 15 residues. From germline, CDR1 is SNHLY and CDR2 FYNNEI. Trimming took off 6 bases at V and 0 bases at J, with 14 bases between the two ends.

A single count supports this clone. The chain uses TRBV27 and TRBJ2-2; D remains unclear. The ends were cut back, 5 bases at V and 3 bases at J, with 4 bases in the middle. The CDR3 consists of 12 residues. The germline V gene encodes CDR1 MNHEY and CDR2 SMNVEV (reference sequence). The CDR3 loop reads CASSPYTGELFF. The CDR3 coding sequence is TGTGCCAGCAGTCCCTACACCGGGGAGCTGTTTTTT.

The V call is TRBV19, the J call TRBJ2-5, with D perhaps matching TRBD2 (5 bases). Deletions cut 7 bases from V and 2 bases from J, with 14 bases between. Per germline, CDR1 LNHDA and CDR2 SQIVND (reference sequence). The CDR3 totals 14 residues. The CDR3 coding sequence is TGTGCCAGTACGCGGCGAGAGGGACAAGAGACCCAGTACTTC. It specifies CASTRREGQETQYF.

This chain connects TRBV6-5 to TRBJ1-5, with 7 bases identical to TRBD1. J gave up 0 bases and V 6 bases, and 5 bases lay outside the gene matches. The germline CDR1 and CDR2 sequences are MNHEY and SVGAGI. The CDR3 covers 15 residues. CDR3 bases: TGTGCCAGCAGCTACGGGACAGTTAGCAATCAGCCCCAGCATTTT. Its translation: CASSYGTVSNQPQHF.

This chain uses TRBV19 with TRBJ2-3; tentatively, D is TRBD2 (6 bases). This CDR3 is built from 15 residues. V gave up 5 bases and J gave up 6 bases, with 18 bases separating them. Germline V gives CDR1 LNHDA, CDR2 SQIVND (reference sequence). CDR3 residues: CASSGSGVHRDTQYF. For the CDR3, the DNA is TGTGCCAGTAGTGGGTCGGGGGTTCATAGGGATACGCAGTATTTT. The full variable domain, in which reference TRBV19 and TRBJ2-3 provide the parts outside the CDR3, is DGGITQSPKYLFRKEGQNVTLSCEQNLNHDAMYWYRQDPGQGLRLIYYSQIVNDFQKGDIAEGYSVSREKKESFPLTVTSAQKNPTAFYLCASSGSGVHRDTQYFGPGTRLTVL.

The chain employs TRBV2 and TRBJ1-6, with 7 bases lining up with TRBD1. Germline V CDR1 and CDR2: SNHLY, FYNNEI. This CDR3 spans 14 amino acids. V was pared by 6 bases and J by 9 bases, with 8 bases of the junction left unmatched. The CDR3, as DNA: TGTGCCAGCAGACAAGACAGGGCGGGTTCACCCCTCCACTTT. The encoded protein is CASRQDRAGSPLHF. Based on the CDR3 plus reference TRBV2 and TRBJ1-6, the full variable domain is EPEVTQTPSHQVTQMGQEVILRCVPISNHLYFYWYRQILGQKVEFLVSFYNNEISEKSEIFDDQFSVERPDGSNFTLKIRSTKLEDSAMYFCASRQDRAGSPLHFGNGTRLTVT.

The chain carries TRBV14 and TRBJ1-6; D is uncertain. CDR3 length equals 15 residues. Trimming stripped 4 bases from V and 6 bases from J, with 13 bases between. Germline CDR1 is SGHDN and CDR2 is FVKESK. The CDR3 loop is CASSRQRNSNSPLHF. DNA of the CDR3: TGTGCCAGCAGCCGCCAACGAAACAGTAATTCACCCCTCCACTTT.

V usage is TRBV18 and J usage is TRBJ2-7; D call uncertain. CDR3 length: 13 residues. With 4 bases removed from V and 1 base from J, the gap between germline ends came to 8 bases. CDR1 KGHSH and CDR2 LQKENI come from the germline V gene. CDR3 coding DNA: TGTGCCAGCTCACGGGCGAATTCCTACGAGCAGTACTTC. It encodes CASSRANSYEQYF.

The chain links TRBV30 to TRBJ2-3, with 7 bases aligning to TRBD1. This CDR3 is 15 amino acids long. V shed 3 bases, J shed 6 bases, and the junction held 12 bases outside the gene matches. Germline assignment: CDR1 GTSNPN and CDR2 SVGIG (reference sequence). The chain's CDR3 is CAWSRSRGLVDTQYF. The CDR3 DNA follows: TGTGCCTGGAGCCGGAGTAGGGGGCTTGTGGATACGCAGTATTTT.

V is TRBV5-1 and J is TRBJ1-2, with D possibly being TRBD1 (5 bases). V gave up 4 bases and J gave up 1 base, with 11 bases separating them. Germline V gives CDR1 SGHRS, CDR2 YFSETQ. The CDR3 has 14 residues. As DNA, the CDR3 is TGCGCCAGCAGCCCGGACACGATTAACTATGGCTACACCTTC. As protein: CASSPDTINYGYTF.

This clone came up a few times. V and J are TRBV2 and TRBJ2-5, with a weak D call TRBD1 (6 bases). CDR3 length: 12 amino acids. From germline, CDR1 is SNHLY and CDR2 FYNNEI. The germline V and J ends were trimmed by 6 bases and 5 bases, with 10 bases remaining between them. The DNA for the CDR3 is TGTGCCAGCAGACAGGGCGGTGAGACCCAGTACTTC. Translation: CASRQGGETQYF.

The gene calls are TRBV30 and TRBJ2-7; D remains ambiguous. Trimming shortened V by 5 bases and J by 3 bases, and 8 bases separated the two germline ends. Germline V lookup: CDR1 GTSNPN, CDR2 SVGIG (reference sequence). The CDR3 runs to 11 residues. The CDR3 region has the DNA TGTGCCTGGGCCGAACTCTACGAGCAGTACTTC. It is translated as CAWAELYEQYF.

CDR3 residues: CASSLAGGAVINEQFF. The CDR3 nucleotides are TGTGCCAGCAGCCTAGCGGGGGGCGCCGTAATTAATGAGCAGTTCTTC. J is TRBJ2-1 and V is TRBV5-4; 11 bases agree with TRBD2. There are 16 residues in the CDR3. Germline lookup yields CDR1 SGHNT and CDR2 YYREEE (reference sequence). Trimming removed 4 bases from V and 7 bases from J; junction bases left unmatched: 10.

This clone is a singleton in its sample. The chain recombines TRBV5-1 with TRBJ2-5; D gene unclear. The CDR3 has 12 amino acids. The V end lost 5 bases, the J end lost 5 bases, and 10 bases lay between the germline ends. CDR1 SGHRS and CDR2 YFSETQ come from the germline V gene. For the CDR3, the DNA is TGCGCCAGCAGTCCGCCGACGGAGACCCAGTACTTC. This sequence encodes CASSPPTETQYF. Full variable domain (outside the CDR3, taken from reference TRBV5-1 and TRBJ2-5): KAGVTQTPRYLIKTRGQQVTLSCSPISGHRSVSWYQQTPGQGLQFLFEYFSETQRNKGNFPGRFSGRQFSNSRSEMNVSTLELGDSALYLCASSPPTETQYFGPGTRLLVL.

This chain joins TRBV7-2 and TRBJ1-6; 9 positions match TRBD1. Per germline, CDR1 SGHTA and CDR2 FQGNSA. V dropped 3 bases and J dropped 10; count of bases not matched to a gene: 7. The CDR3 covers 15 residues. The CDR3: CASSFGTGMGSPLHF. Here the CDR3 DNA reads TGTGCCAGCAGCTTTGGGACAGGGATGGGGTCACCCCTCCACTTT.

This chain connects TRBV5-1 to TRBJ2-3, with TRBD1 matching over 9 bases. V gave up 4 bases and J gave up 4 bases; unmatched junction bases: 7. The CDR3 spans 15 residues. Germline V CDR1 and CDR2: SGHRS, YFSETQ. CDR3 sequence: CASSVGQGWADTQYF. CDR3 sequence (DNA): TGCGCCAGCAGCGTGGGACAGGGTTGGGCAGATACGCAGTATTTT.

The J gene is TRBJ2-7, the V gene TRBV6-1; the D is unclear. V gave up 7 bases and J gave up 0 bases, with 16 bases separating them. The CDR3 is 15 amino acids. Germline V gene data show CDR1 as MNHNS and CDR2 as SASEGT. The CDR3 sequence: CASTLHWTTSYEQYF. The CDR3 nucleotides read TGTGCCAGCACCCTCCACTGGACCACCTCCTACGAGCAGTACTTC.

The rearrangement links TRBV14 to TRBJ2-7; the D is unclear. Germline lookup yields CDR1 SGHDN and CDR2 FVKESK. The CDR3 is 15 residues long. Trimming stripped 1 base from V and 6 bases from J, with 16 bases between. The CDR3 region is CASSQAGHLAGEQYF. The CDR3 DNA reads TGTGCCAGCAGCCAAGCTGGCCATTTGGCCGGCGAGCAGTACTTC.

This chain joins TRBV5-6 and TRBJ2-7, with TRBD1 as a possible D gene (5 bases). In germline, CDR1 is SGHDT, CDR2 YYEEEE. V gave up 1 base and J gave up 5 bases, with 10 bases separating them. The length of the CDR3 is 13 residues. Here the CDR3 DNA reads TGTGCCAGCAGCTTGACGAAGGGGAACGAGCAGTACTTC. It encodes CASSLTKGNEQYF. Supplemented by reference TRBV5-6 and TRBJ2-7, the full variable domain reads DAGVTQSPTHLIKTRGQQVTLRCSPKSGHDTVSWYQQALGQGPQFIFQYYEEEERQRGNFPDRFSGHQFPNYSSELNVNALLLGDSALYLCASSLTKGNEQYFGPGTRLTVT.

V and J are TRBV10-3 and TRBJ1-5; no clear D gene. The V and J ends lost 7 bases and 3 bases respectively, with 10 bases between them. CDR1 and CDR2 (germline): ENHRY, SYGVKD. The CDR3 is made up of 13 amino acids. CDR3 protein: CAITTDLNQPQHF. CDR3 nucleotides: TGTGCCATCACCACAGATCTCAATCAGCCCCAGCATTTT.

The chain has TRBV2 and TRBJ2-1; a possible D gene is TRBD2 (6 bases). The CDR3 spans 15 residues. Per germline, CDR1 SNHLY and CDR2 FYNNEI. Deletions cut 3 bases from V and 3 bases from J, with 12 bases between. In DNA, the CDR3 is TGTGCCAGCAGTGACCGCGGAGGGGACTACAATGAGCAGTTCTTC. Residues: CASSDRGGDYNEQFF.